Each of the 3 T cell receptor beta chains below was sequenced from the same sample in a study of T cells in Graves' hyperthyroidism and ophthalmopathy (dated by TCRdb to between 2018 and 2021). Receptor libraries were prepared by multiplex PCR. For sequencing, an Illumina HiSeq 2000 was employed. The TCR beta CDR3 regions were amplified from RNA transcripts. A first-round RT-PCR of the TCR CDR3 used the HTBI primer set with the Qiagen OneStep RT-PCR kit. Using fastp trimming at Q25 and MiXCR clonotype assembly, TCRdb reanalyzed the public sequencing data and kept in-frame beta chains. Every distinct CDR3 protein forms one entry, paired with its most common genes and DNA. In this sample the table shows about 300,000 distinct CDR3 sequences, approximately 17% of which occur a single time. The leading ten clones occupy roughly 31% of the sample. The specimen sequenced was blood. The receptors shown here come from a young man with Graves' hyperthyroidism.

In this sample, this clonotype turned up many times. The V and J genes are TRBV20-1 and TRBJ2-1, with TRBD2 as a possible D gene (5 bases). Trimming stripped 6 bases from V and 6 bases from J, with 18 bases between. CDR1 and CDR2 from the germline V gene are DFQATT and SNEGSKA (reference sequence). The CDR3 has 14 amino acids. The CDR3 loop is CSATSGARGNEQFF. The DNA for the CDR3 is TGCAGTGCAACGTCAGGAGCCCGGGGCAATGAGCAGTTCTTC.

This clonotype was seen many times. The chain uses TRBV20-1 and TRBJ2-3; 13 bases match TRBD2. The J segment lost 8 bases and the V segment lost 6 bases, leaving 8 bases of the junction unmatched. This CDR3 comprises 14 residues. Germline V gives CDR1 DFQATT, CDR2 SNEGSKA (reference sequence). For the CDR3, the DNA is TGCAGTGCCGGACTAGCGGGAGTAGAAGCTACGCAGTATTTT. Amino acid sequence: CSAGLAGVEATQYF.

This clonotype was seen repeatedly, ten times or more. DNA of the CDR3: TGTGCCAGCAGTTACTCCATACAGGCCGGCCGGACTGAAGCTTTCTTT. As protein: CASSYSIQAGRTEAFF. The J gene is TRBJ1-1, the V gene TRBV6-5; D is perhaps TRBD1 (5 bases). Germline CDR1 is MNHEY and CDR2 is SVGAGI. The CDR3 contains 16 residues. Between the trimmed V and J ends, which lost 0 bases and 5 bases, there was a span of 16 bases.